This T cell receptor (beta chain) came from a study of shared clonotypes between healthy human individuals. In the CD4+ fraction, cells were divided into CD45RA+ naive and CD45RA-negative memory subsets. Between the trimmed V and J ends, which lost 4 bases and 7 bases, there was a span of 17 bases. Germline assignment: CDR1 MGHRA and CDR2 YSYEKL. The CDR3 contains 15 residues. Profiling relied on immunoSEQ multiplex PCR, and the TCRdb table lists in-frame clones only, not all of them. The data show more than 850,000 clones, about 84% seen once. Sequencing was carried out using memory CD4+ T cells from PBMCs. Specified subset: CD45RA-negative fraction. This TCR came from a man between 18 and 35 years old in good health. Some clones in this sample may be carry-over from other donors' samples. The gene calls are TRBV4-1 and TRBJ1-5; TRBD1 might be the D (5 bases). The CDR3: CASSRLVGAGQPQHF. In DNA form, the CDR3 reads TGCGCCAGCAGCCGGTTGGTAGGGGCTGGGCAGCCCCAGCATTTT.